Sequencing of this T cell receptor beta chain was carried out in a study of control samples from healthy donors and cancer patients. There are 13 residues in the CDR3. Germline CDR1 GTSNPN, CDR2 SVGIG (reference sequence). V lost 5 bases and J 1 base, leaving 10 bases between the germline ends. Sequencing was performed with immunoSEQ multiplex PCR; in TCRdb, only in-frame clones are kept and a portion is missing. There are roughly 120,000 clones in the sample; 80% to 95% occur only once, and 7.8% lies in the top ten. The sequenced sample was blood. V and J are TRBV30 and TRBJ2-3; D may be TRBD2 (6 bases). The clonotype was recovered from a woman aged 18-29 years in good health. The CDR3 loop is CAWGRLRTDTQYF. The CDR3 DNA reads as TGTGCCTGGGGGAGGCTGCGCACAGATACGCAGTATTTT. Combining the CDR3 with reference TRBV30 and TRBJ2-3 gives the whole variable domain SQTIHQWPATLVQPVGSPLSLECTVEGTSNPNLYWYRQAAGRGLQLLFYSVGIGQISSEVPQNLSASRPQDRQFILSSKKLLLSDSGFYLCAWGRLRTDTQYFGPGTRLTVL.